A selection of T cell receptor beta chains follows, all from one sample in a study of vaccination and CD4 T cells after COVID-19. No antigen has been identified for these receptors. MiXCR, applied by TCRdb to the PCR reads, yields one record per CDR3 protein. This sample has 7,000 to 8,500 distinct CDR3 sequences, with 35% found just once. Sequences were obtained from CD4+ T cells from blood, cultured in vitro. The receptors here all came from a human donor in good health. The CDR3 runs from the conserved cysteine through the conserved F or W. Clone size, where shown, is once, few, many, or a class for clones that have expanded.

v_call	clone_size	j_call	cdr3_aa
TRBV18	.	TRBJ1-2	CASSRTTDYGYTF
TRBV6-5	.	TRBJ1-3	CASSYIAPTGTGNTIYF
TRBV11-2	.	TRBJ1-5	CASGLDRGANQPQHF
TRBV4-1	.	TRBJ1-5	CASSCLNQPQHF
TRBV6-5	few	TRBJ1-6	CASSYSKAGRSPLHF
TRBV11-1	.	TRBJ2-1	CASSLTRDNEQFF
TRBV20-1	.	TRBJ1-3	CSAKKDRGFSGNTIYF
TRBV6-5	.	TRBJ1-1	CASSYQDITEAFF
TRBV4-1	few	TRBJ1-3	CASSQESGNTIYF
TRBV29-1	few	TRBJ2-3	CSVSLAGGPDTQYF
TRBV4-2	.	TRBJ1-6	CASSQEAGGVWNSPLHF
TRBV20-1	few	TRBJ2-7	CSASSGTGEYEQYF
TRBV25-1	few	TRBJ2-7	CASSEEDGAYEQYF
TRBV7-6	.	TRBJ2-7	CASSPGTEAYEQYF
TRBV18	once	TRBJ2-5	CASSPMAGGIQETQYF
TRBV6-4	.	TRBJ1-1	CASSASMNTEAFF
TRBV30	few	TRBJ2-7	CAWRTSGAPSYEQYF
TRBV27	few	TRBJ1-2	CASSLDRDYGYTF
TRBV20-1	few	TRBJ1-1	CSATKQMNTEAFF
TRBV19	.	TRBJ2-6	CASDRGFRGLSGANVLTF